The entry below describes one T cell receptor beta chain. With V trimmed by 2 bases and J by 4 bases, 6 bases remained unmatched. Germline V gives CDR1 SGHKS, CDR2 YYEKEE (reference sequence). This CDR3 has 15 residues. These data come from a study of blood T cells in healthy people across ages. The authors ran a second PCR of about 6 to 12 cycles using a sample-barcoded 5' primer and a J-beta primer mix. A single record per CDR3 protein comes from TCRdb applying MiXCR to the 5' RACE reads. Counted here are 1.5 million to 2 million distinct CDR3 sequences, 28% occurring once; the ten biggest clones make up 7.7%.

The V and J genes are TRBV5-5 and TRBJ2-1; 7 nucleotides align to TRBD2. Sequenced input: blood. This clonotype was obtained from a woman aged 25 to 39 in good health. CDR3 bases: TGTGCCAGCAGCTTCCGTCTAGCGGATTACAATGAGCAGTTCTTC. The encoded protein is CASSFRLADYNEQFF.